This T cell receptor (beta chain) emerged from a study of blood T cell repertoires in COVID-19. Study-wide background: Samples taken during acute and convalescent COVID-19 were collected in the United States, Italy and Spain. From T cells, B-cell-depleted T cells, or PBMCs came the material, which was cDNA or gDNA.

The CDR3 extends over 15 amino acids. Deletions cut 7 bases from V and 4 bases from J, with 14 bases between. As originally analysed: Counts of nucleated cells, estimated from reference gene primer amplification, were obtained. The method was immunoSEQ multiplex PCR; TCRdb's version includes in-frame clones alone and lacks a portion of them. D and trimming come from the DNA, and the V and J calls and clone size come from that table. The repertoire holds fewer than 250,000 clones, around 90% seen once, with about 3% in the top ten. This TCR came from a man aged 55-75 years with acute or convalescent COVID-19. The V gene is TRBV23-1, the J gene TRBJ1-6, with D possibly being TRBD1 (6 bases). TRBV23-1 belongs to the ORF category, with a function that is uncertain. The specimen was peripheral blood. CDR3 region: CASKGGPTYNSPLHF. The CDR3 DNA sequence: TGCGCCAGCAAGGGGGGGCCGACTTATAATTCACCCCTCCACTTT.